This record covers a single T cell receptor (beta chain). The ends were cut back, 10 bases at V and 1 base at J, with 13 bases in the middle. The CDR3 runs 13 residues. Germline CDR1 WNHNN, CDR2 SYGVQD (reference sequence). These data come from a study of blood T cell repertoires in COVID-19. Study summary: COVID-19 samples, acute and convalescent, were from the United States, Italy and Spain. Nucleic acid was either cDNA or gDNA, and it came from T cells, B-cell-depleted T cells, or PBMCs.

In the original analysis: Scientists estimated how many nucleated cells there were by amplifying reference gene primers. This table comes from immunoSEQ multiplex PCR, and its TCRdb copy is limited to in-frame clones, with some not included. V and J calls and clone size are copied from that table; D and trimming were computed from the DNA. The top ten clones hold approximately 12% of a sample with around 30,000 clones, 84% of them seen once. Material: peripheral blood. The clonotype comes from a human donor in a cohort sampled during active COVID-19. V is TRBV10-1 and J is TRBJ2-5, with D maybe TRBD2 (6 bases). CDR3 bases: TGCGCCAATTCGGAGGGGTCCCAAGAGACCCAGTACTTC. Protein: CANSEGSQETQYF.